The present T cell receptor (beta chain) was sequenced within a study of cytomegalovirus exposure and HLA in healthy donors. Study outcomes and limitations: One variant, a missense change in DCLRE1C, was linked in a later analysis to TCR beta V- and J-gene trimming. The study put 150 to 200 TCR beta chains on its list as cytomegalovirus-associated.

PCR involved 60 Vbeta and 13 Jbeta primers. Generated by immunoSEQ multiplex PCR, the TCRdb table keeps only in-frame clones and is missing some. The sample gives about 120,000 clones, about 75% of which show up once; 2.9% is in the top ten. Germline V lookup: CDR1 SEHNR, CDR2 FQNEAQ (reference sequence). Deletions cut 8 bases from V and 0 bases from J, with 12 bases between. This CDR3 region has 14 residues. This clone came up a few times. The target antigen is unknown. The chain uses TRBV7-9 and TRBJ2-3; D is perhaps TRBD1 (6 bases). Sequenced: PBMCs. The receptor's source is a woman aged 40 to 50 in good health and CMV-seropositive. The CDR3 here is CASVIGQSTDTQYF. The CDR3 DNA reads TGTGCCAGCGTCATCGGACAGAGCACAGATACGCAGTATTTT.